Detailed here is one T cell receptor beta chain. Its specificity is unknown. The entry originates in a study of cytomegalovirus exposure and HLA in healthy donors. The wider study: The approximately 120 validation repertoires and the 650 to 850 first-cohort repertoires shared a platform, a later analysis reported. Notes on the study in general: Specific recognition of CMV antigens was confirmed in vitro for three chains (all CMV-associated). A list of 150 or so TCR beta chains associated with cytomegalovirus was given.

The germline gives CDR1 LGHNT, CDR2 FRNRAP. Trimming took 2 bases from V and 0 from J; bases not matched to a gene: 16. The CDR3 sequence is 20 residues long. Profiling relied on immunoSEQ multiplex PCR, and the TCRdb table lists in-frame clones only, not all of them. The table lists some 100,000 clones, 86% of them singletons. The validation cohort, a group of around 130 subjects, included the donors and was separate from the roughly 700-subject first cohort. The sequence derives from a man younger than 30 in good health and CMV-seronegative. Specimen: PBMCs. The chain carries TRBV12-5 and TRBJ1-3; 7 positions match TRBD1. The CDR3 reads CASGLPRTGHEFLSGNTIYF. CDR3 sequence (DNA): TGTGCTAGTGGTTTGCCCAGGACAGGTCATGAGTTCCTCTCTGGAAACACCATATATTTT.